These 26 T cell receptor beta chains share one sample of origin, sequenced in a study of T cells after yellow fever vaccination. From the 5' RACE reads, TCRdb called clonotypes with MiXCR, one entry per CDR3 protein. This sample has under 550,000 distinct CDR3 sequences; 21% occur once, and the top ten carry 16%. Sequencing used PBMCs, obtained roughly 20 days after the first yellow fever vaccination. The receptors here all came from a man between 18 and 29 years old who received the YFV17D yellow fever vaccine.

This clonotype came up a few times. The V call is TRBV20-1, the J call TRBJ2-7; tentative D call: TRBD1 (6 bases). This CDR3 contains 12 residues. Germline CDR1 and CDR2: DFQATT and SNEGSKA (reference sequence). V gave up 7 bases and J gave up 5 bases, with 15 bases separating them. The CDR3 coding sequence is TGCAGTGTAGGAAAACAGGGAAACGAGCAGTACTTC. Its translation: CSVGKQGNEQYF.

The chain links TRBV24-1 to TRBJ2-3; D not resolved. Per germline, CDR1 KGHDR and CDR2 SFDVKD. V was clipped by 7 bases and J by 1 base, with 11 bases between them. The CDR3 spans 14 residues. CDR3 region: CATRGAKGTDTQYF. CDR3 DNA sequence: TGTGCCACCAGAGGCGCGAAGGGCACAGATACGCAGTATTTT.

This clonotype was observed a handful of times. The V and J genes are TRBV5-6 and TRBJ1-5, with D uncertain. Germline assignment: CDR1 SGHDT and CDR2 YYEEEE. The CDR3 contains 15 residues. V lost 1 base and J lost 7, with 15 bases in between. CDR3 region: CASSLWQVISQPQHF. As DNA, the CDR3 is TGTGCCAGCAGCTTGTGGCAGGTGATCTCGCAGCCCCAGCATTTT.

A few counts support this clonotype. J is TRBJ2-1 and V is TRBV27; 13 nucleotides agree with TRBD2. This CDR3 region has 16 residues. Unmatched junction bases numbered 4, after V lost 1 base and J lost 7 bases. Germline V gene sequence: CDR1 MNHEY, CDR2 SMNVEV (reference sequence). This chain's CDR3 is CASSLLGTSGVNEQFF. The CDR3 DNA is TGTGCCAGCAGTTTATTAGGGACTAGCGGGGTGAATGAGCAGTTCTTC.

This clonotype turned up a few times. This chain links TRBV6-2 or TRBV6-3 with TRBJ2-7; D remains ambiguous. CDR1 and CDR2 (germline): MNHEY, SVGEGT. V lost 1 base, J lost 6 bases, and 7 bases lay in between. The CDR3 length is 12 residues. The CDR3 DNA follows: TGTGCCAGCAGTTACTTCCCCGGCGAGCAGTACTTC. Encoded protein: CASSYFPGEQYF.

This clonotype was seen a handful of times. The chain has TRBV19 and TRBJ2-1; unclear D gene. This CDR3 has 11 residues. The V end was cut by 11 bases, the J end by 3 bases, with 8 bases between. CDR1 is LNHDA and CDR2 is SQIVND in the germline V gene (reference sequence). CDR3: CAATNYNEQFF. In nucleotides, the CDR3 is TGTGCCGCGACAAACTACAATGAGCAGTTCTTC.

The rearrangement joins TRBV6-1 to TRBJ1-6, with 7 bases fitting TRBD1. Germline V gene sequence: CDR1 MNHNS, CDR2 SASEGT. The CDR3 runs 14 residues. V shed 10 bases and J 7 bases; nucleotides not matched to a gene: 10. Written as DNA, the CDR3 is TGTGCCACCGAGGACGGGACAGAGAATTCACCCCTCCACTTT. Its protein product is CATEDGTENSPLHF.

The J gene is TRBJ2-3, the V gene TRBV6-1; TRBD1 matches at 7 bases. V was clipped by 7 bases and J by 6 bases; unmatched bases: 10. Germline assignment: CDR1 MNHNS and CDR2 SASEGT. There are 14 residues in the CDR3. DNA of the CDR3: TGTGCCAGCAAAATGACAGGGTGGGTGGATACGCAGTATTTT. Amino acids: CASKMTGWVDTQYF.

This clonotype has just a few counts. The J gene is TRBJ1-5, the V gene TRBV28, with D maybe TRBD1 (6 bases). Trimming left V 2 bases short and J 3 bases short, with 11 bases between. The CDR3 runs to 15 residues. CDR1 and CDR2 (germline): MDHEN, SYDVKM. The CDR3 reads CASSLPDRPNQPQHF. The CDR3, as DNA: TGTGCCAGCAGTTTACCCGACAGGCCCAATCAGCCCCAGCATTTT.

The V and J genes are TRBV12-3 or TRBV12-4 and TRBJ1-5; D call uncertain. The CDR3 has 14 residues. V lost 3 bases to trimming and J lost 3 bases, with 9 bases between them. The CDR3 loop is CASSFSETNQPQHF. The CDR3 region has the DNA TGTGCCAGCAGTTTTTCAGAGACCAATCAGCCCCAGCATTTT.

This clonotype was seen more than once but under ten times. The V gene is TRBV7-2, the J gene TRBJ2-3; TRBD2 matches at 11 bases. This CDR3 is built from 16 residues. V was clipped by 7 bases and J by 2 bases; unmatched bases: 8. CDR1 SGHTA and CDR2 FQGNSA come from the germline V gene. This chain's CDR3 is CASTHRLAGNTDTQYF. The DNA for the CDR3 is TGTGCCAGCACCCACCGACTAGCGGGAAACACAGATACGCAGTATTTT.

This clonotype has only a few counts. The V and J genes are TRBV3-1 and TRBJ1-5; the D gene is possibly TRBD1 (6 bases). Trimming pared 1 base from V and 7 bases from J, leaving 11 bases between. Germline V gene sequence: CDR1 LGHDT, CDR2 YNNKEL (reference sequence). This CDR3 is 14 amino acids long. The CDR3 DNA sequence: TGTGCCAGCAGCCAAGCCGGGGGCAGCCAGCCCCAGCATTTT. This encodes CASSQAGGSQPQHF.

This clonotype was recorded a few times. The chain links TRBV25-1 to TRBJ1-5; 9 positions agree with TRBD1. V trimming: 3 bases; J trimming: 3 bases; junction bases outside the gene matches: 9. CDR1 is MGHDK, CDR2 SYGVNS, per germline. This CDR3 spans 17 amino acids. CDR3 DNA sequence: TGTGCCAGCAGTGAGGGTGGGACAGGGATTTTCAATCAGCCCCAGCATTTT. Translation: CASSEGGTGIFNQPQHF.

This clonotype was detected a few times. The chain links TRBV5-1 to TRBJ2-2, with 7 bases that match TRBD1. Germline CDR1 and CDR2: SGHRS and YFSETQ. V shed 4 bases, J shed 5 bases, and the junction held 8 bases outside the gene matches. This CDR3 region has 15 residues. CDR3 DNA: TGCGCCAGCAGCACGGGACAGCTACTTACCGGGGAGCTGTTTTTT. This codes for CASSTGQLLTGELFF.

The chain uses TRBV5-1 and TRBJ1-1; weak D call: TRBD1 (5 bases). This CDR3 comprises 14 residues. The V gene's germline CDR1 is SGHRS and CDR2 YFSETQ. Trimming shortened V by 4 bases and J by 4 bases, and 14 bases separated the two germline ends. The DNA for the CDR3 is TGCGCCAGCAGCCCCGGGACTCAAATCACTGAAGCTTTCTTT. Translation gives CASSPGTQITEAFF. Variable domain in full (rest from reference TRBV5-1 and TRBJ1-1): KAGVTQTPRYLIKTRGQQVTLSCSPISGHRSVSWYQQTPGQGLQFLFEYFSETQRNKGNFPGRFSGRQFSNSRSEMNVSTLELGDSALYLCASSPGTQITEAFFGQGTRLTVV.

The V call is TRBV20-1, the J call TRBJ2-5, with TRBD2 matching 10 bases. The CDR3 runs to 17 residues. Trimming took 0 bases from V and 4 from J; bases not matched to a gene: 11. Germline loops: CDR1 DFQATT, CDR2 SNEGSKA (reference sequence). The CDR3 reads CSARDLLAGRTRETQYF. The CDR3 DNA sequence: TGCAGTGCTAGAGATCTACTAGCGGGGCGAACAAGAGAGACCCAGTACTTC.

This chain connects TRBV20-1 to TRBJ2-5, with D perhaps TRBD1 (5 bases). The CDR3 has 16 residues. Trimming took 2 bases from V and 3 from J, leaving 19 bases between them. Germline V gene lookup returns CDR1 DFQATT and CDR2 SNEGSKA (reference sequence). The CDR3 sequence: CSARPYQGTIEETQYF. CDR3 nucleotides: TGCAGTGCTAGACCTTACCAGGGTACAATAGAAGAGACCCAGTACTTC.

The rearrangement uses TRBV5-1 and TRBJ2-2; 8 nucleotides agree with TRBD2. V lost 0 bases to trimming and J lost 3 bases; unmatched junction nucleotides: 7. The CDR3 contains 17 residues. The V gene's germline CDR1 is SGHRS and CDR2 YFSETQ. CDR3 in amino acids: CASSLALSGVHTGELFF. The CDR3 DNA reads TGCGCCAGCAGCTTGGCCCTTAGCGGGGTGCACACCGGGGAGCTGTTTTTT.

This clonotype appeared a few times. J is TRBJ2-7 and V is TRBV28, with D maybe TRBD2 (5 bases). Germline V gene sequence: CDR1 MDHEN, CDR2 SYDVKM. V was shortened by 2 bases and J by 6 bases, with 11 bases between the two germline ends. CDR3 length equals 13 residues. In nucleotides, the CDR3 is TGTGCCAGCAGTTTAGGGAGCCCCCGCGAGCAGTACGTC. Encoded protein: CASSLGSPREQYV.

A word on this clonotype: Mismatch with germline at one junction end may stem from a read error. The CDR3 DNA sequence: TGCGCCAGCGGCTTCTCGGGGGGAAGCGAGACCCAGTACTTC. Translating gives CASGFSGGSETQYF. This chain links TRBV5-1 with TRBJ2-5, with 7 bases aligning to TRBD2. The CDR3 contains 14 residues. Germline V lookup: CDR1 SGHRS, CDR2 YFSETQ.

This clonotype was detected only a few times. The gene calls are TRBV4-3 and TRBJ1-5; no clear D gene. The CDR3 consists of 14 residues. The V end lost 9 bases, the J end lost 0 bases, and 12 bases lay between the germline ends. Per the germline V gene, CDR1 is LGHNA and CDR2 is YSLEER. The CDR3 DNA is TGCGCCAGGATACAAGATCTTAGCAATCAGCCCCAGCATTTT. Translated, it gives CARIQDLSNQPQHF.

This rearrangement joins TRBV4-3 to TRBJ2-1; D is perhaps TRBD1 (6 bases). The CDR3 covers 15 residues. CDR1 and CDR2 from the germline V gene are LGHNA and YSLEER. The V and J ends lost 3 bases and 5 bases respectively, with 14 bases between them. The CDR3 DNA follows: TGCGCCAGCAGCCAGTACTTACAGGGCCACAATGAGCAGTTCTTC. It specifies CASSQYLQGHNEQFF.

DNA for the CDR3: TGCGCCAGCAGTGAGAGAGCGGGGGGCAATGAGCAGTTCTTC. It translates to CASSERAGGNEQFF. The V call is TRBV10-2, the J call TRBJ2-1, with 9 bases fitting TRBD2. The CDR3 contains 14 residues. CDR1 and CDR2 (germline): WSHSY, SAAADI. With 2 bases clipped from V and 6 bases from J, the junction kept 2 bases outside the gene matches.

This clonotype turned up a few times. This chain uses TRBV5-1 with TRBJ2-5; the D gene is possibly TRBD1 (7 bases). Germline V gives CDR1 SGHRS, CDR2 YFSETQ. Trimming removed 1 base at V and 6 bases at J, with 16 bases between. CDR3 length: 15 residues. CDR3 region: CASSLNRQGGKTQYF. The CDR3 region has the DNA TGCGCCAGCAGCTTGAATCGGCAGGGGGGAAAGACCCAGTACTTC.

The chain employs TRBV5-6 and TRBJ2-1; 10 bases match TRBD2. CDR1 and CDR2 (germline): SGHDT, YYEEEE. J gave up 5 bases and V 2 bases, and 4 bases lay outside the gene matches. This CDR3 region has 15 residues. Here the CDR3 DNA reads TGTGCCAGCAGCTTTCTAAGCGGGGGGGACAATGAGCAGTTCTTC. It yields the protein CASSFLSGGDNEQFF.

This clonotype was detected a few times. V and J are TRBV18 and TRBJ2-1, with D possibly being TRBD2 (7 bases). The V end lost 3 bases, the J end lost 5 bases, and 20 bases lay between the germline ends. The CDR3 covers 17 residues. CDR1 is KGHSH and CDR2 is LQKENI in the germline V gene. In DNA form, the CDR3 reads TGTGCCAGCTCACCCCCCCTAGGGGGGGTCGCCAACAATGAGCAGTTCTTC. This encodes CASSPPLGGVANNEQFF. The whole variable domain, remainder taken from reference TRBV18 and TRBJ2-1, is NAGVMQNPRHLVRRRGQEARLRCSPMKGHSHVYWYRQLPEEGLKFMVYLQKENIIDESGMPKERFSAEFPKEGPSILRIQQVVRGDSAAYFCASSPPLGGVANNEQFFGPGTRLTVL.